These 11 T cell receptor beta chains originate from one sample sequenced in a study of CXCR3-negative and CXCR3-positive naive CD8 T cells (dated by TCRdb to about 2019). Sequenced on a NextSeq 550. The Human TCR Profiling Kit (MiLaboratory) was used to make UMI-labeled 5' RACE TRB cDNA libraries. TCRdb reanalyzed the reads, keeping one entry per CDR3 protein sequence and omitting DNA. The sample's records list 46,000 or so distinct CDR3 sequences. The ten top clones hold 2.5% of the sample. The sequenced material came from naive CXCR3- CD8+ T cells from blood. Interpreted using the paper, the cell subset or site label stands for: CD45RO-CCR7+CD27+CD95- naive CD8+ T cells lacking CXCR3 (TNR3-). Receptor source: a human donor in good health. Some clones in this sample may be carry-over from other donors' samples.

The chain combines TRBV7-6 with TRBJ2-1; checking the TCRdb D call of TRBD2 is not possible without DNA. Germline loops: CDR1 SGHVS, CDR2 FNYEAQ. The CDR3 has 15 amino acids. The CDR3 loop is CASSFSGGPDNEQFF.

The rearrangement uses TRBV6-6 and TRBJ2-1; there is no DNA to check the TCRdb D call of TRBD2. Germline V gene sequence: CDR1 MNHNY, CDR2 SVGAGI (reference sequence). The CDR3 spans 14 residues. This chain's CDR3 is CASSLSGPSNEQFF.

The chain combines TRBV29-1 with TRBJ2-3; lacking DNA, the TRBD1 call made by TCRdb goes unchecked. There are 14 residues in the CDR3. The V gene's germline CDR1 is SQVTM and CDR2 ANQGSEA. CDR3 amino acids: CSVEAQDSTDTQYF.

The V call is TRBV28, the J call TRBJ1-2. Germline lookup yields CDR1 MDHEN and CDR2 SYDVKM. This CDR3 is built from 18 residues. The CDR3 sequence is CASSFMSSDPNEYYGYTF.

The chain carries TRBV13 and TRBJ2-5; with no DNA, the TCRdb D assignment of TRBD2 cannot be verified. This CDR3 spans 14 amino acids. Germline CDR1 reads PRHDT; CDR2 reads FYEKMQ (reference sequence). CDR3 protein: CASSSPGGTETQYF. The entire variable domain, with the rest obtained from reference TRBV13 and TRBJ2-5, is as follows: AAGVIQSPRHLIKEKRETATLKCYPIPRHDTVYWYQQGPGQDPQFLISFYEKMQSDKGSIPDRFSAQQFSDYHSELNMSSLELGDSALYFCASSSPGGTETQYFGPGTRLLVL.

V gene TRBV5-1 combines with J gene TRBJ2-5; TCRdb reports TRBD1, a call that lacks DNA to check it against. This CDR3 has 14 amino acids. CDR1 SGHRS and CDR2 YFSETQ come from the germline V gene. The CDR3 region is CASSPLRIRETQYF.

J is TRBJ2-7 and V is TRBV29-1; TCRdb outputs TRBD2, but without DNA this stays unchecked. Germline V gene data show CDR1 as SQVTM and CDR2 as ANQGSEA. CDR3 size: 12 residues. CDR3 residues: CSAGDLPYEQYF.

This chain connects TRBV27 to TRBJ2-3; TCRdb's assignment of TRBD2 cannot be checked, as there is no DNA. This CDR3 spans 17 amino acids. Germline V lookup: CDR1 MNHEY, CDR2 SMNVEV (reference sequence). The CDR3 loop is CASSLNPQRVLTDTQYF.

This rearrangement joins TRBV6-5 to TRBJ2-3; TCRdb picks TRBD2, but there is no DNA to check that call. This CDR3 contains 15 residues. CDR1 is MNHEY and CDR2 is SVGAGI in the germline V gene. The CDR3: CASSYSKALTDTQYF.

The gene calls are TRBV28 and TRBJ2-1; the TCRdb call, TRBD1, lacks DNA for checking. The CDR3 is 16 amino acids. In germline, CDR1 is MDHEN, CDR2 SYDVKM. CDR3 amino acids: CASSLGLQGPYNEQFF.

CDR3 protein: CSASVLGDSNSPLHF. The genes are TRBV20-1 and TRBJ1-6; TCRdb calls TRBD1, which cannot be checked without DNA. Per germline, CDR1 DFQATT and CDR2 SNEGSKA (reference sequence). This CDR3 is built from 15 residues.